The rows below give T cell receptor beta chains drawn from one sample of a study of T cell clonotyping in hematopoietic cell transplantation. Data came from immunoSEQ multiplex PCR; TCRdb stores just in-frame clones and leaves some out. The sample shows several thousand clones, about 86% of them seen only once. Sequenced here: peripheral blood mononuclear cells, sampled 100 days after allogeneic stem cell transplant. The origin of the receptors is a female patient in her 40s who had an allogeneic stem cell transplant from a related donor, so the T cells may come from the graft donor. Some clones in this sample may be carry-over from other donors' samples. CDR3s leave out the opening cysteine and the closing phenylalanine or tryptophan. Clone size is stated in some rows and not others, as once, few, many or a class when expanded.

V,J,size,CDR3
TRBV2,TRBJ1-4,-,ASSERSGRTNEKLF
TRBV2,TRBJ1-1,-,ASSARPLGTNTEAF
TRBV7-9,TRBJ2-5,large,ASSLATGEETQY
TRBV5-1,TRBJ2-7,-,ASSPTSGRASEQY
TRBV7-3,TRBJ2-5,-,ASSLSARETQY
TRBV7-8,TRBJ1-4,few,ASSLLDLNEKLF
TRBV9,TRBJ1-1,-,ASSVEGRGTEAF
TRBV7-8,TRBJ1-1,-,ASSTDGGVWTEAF
TRBV7-9,TRBJ2-2,once,ASSLASVSRELF
TRBV10-3,TRBJ1-5,-,AISERQGVGNQPQH
TRBV18,TRBJ1-3,few,ASSSTGGVANTIY
TRBV5-6,TRBJ2-5,-,ASSSGETRQETQY
TRBV10-1,TRBJ1-2,-,ASSDGGYGYT
TRBV21-1,TRBJ1-1,few,ASSKDLGLGEAF
TRBV9,TRBJ2-3,-,ASSVSGYGTDTQY
TRBV27,TRBJ1-2,-,ASSLYPSPRMDRGLVGYT
TRBV27,TRBJ1-1,-,ASSSQVGGGDTEAF
TRBV5-1,TRBJ1-5,-,ASSEGPGQPQH
TRBV4-1,TRBJ2-1,-,ASSQGEYNEQF
TRBV4-3,TRBJ1-2,-,ASSQDRGDGYT
TRBV5-4,TRBJ2-1,once,ASSFEDYNEQF
TRBV7-8,TRBJ2-3,once,ATSTTDTQY
TRBV13,TRBJ2-7,-,ASSLKYEQY
TRBV13,TRBJ2-7,-,ASSLEGESYEQY
TRBV19,TRBJ2-2,-,ASSIGEHDTGELF
TRBV5-8,TRBJ2-7,-,ASSLGETGYEQY
TRBV11-3,TRBJ2-7,-,ASSLDPGKGSYEQY
TRBV7-2,TRBJ2-3,-,ASSFGTGGSDTQY
TRBV6-1,TRBJ1-2,-,ASSEAIGQGFGGYT
TRBV2,TRBJ2-3,-,ASGPWIARTDTQY
TRBV19,TRBJ1-5,-,ASTPRWGNNQPQH
TRBV7-2,TRBJ1-2,-,ASSQNIWWEDLYGYT
TRBV11-2,TRBJ2-7,-,ASSPGDRVSEQY
TRBV10-1,TRBJ2-3,-,ASSRATDTQY
TRBV9,TRBJ2-7,-,ASSVGAGGTSYEQY
TRBV30,TRBJ2-1,-,AWSVLEREQF
TRBV2,TRBJ1-1,-,ARGQFTEAF
TRBV30,TRBJ2-7,-,AWSLAGVTYEQY
TRBV28,TRBJ1-3,-,ASTPFAFSGNTIY
TRBV6-5,TRBJ1-1,-,ASSSLGGPNTEAF
TRBV6-6,TRBJ2-7,-,ASSPGFYYEQY
TRBV5-8,TRBJ2-5,-,ASSFSRMVTQY
TRBV19,TRBJ1-5,-,ASSIAPDSNQPQH
TRBV29-1,TRBJ2-1,-,SVASGASSYNEQF
TRBV5-1,TRBJ1-2,-,ASSPGTVLANYGYT
TRBV23-1,TRBJ2-7,-,ASSHRDSPLSYEQY
TRBV7-9,TRBJ1-4,-,ASSLVWEKLF
TRBV14,TRBJ1-1,-,ASSQDKELTEAF
TRBV5-1,TRBJ1-4,few,ASSGGQAGGEKLF